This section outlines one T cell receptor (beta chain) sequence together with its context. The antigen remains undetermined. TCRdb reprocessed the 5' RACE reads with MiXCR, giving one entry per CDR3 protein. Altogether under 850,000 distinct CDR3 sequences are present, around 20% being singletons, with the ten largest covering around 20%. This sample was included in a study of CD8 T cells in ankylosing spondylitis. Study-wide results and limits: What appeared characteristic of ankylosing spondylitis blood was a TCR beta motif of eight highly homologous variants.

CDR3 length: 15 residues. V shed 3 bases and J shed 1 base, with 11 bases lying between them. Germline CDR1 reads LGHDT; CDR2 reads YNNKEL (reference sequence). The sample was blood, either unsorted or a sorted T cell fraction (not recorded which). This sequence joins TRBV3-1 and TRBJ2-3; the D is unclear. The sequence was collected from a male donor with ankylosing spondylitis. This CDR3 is CASSHGGEGTDTQYF. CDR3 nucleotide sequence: TGTGCCAGCAGCCACGGTGGAGAGGGCACAGATACGCAGTATTTT.